This TCR beta chain emerged from a study of blood T cell repertoires in COVID-19. About the study: Collection of acute and convalescent COVID-19 samples took place in the United States, Italy and Spain. Sources were T cells, B-cell-depleted T cells, or PBMCs; the material itself was cDNA or gDNA.

Source study methods: Reference gene primer amplification in the assay estimated nucleated cell counts. Produced via immunoSEQ multiplex PCR; TCRdb's table is partial and in-frame only. The V and J calls and clone size are taken from that table; D and trimming were inferred from the DNA. The sample includes about 140,000 clones, just over 85% of them seen just once. This CDR3 region has 13 residues. The V and J ends lost 5 bases and 5 bases respectively, with 13 bases between them. The germline CDR1 and CDR2 sequences are SEHNR and FQNEAQ (reference sequence). The specimen sequenced was peripheral blood. The chain recombines TRBV7-9 with TRBJ2-7; D ambiguous. The receptor was derived from a woman aged 55-69 years with acute or convalescent COVID-19. The chain's CDR3 is CASSPESRHEQYF. The CDR3 coding sequence is TGTGCCAGCAGCCCAGAAAGCAGGCACGAGCAGTACTTC.